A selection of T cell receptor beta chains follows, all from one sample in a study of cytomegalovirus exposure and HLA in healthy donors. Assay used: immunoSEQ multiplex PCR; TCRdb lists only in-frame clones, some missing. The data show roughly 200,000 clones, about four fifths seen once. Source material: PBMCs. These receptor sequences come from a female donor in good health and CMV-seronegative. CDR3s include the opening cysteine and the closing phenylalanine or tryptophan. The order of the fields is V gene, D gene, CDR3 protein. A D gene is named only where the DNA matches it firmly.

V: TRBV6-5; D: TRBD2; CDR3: CASSSSGLVRGETQYF
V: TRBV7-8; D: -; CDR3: CASILGGENTEAFF
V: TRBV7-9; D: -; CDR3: CASSQTAQGGYTF
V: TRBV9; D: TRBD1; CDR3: CASSDSGQPLAQYF
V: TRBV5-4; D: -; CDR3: CASSEYPLDGELFF
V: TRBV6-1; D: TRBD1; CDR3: CASSVGGLTYEQYF
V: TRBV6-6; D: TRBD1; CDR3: CASIRQGTAYEQYF
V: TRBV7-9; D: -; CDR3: CASRPGSTDTQYF
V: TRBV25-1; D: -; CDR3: CASSDSPAGFGETQYF
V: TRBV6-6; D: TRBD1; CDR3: CASIPGQRNTEAFF